This TCR beta chain was captured in a study of T cell repertoires in cytomegalovirus infection. The study, taken as a whole, reports: It was HLA-C-restricted CMV-specific TCR beta clonotypes that dominated the response ex vivo.

In its sample, this clonotype was seen a few times. What it binds is not known. V dropped 8 bases and J dropped 6; count of bases not matched to a gene: 20. This CDR3 spans 18 amino acids. Looked up from germline, CDR1 is MNHEY and CDR2 is SMNVEV (reference sequence). TCRdb ran MiXCR on the reads and lists one entry per CDR3 protein. The sample holds a few hundred thousand distinct CDR3 sequences; about 17% are singletons and the top ten take around 12%. This TCR was sampled from a human donor in good health (CMV status not recorded). Some clones in this sample may be carry-over from other donors' samples. The chain is built from TRBV27 and TRBJ2-2; TRBD2 matches at 8 bases. The sample comprised PBMCs. This CDR3 reads CASSTRFRSGGAAGELFF. The CDR3, as DNA: TGTGCCAGCTCGACCCGGTTCCGTTCCGGGGGGGCCGCCGGGGAGCTGTTTTTT.